These T cell receptor beta chains were read from a single sample in a study of blood T cell repertoires in COVID-19. TCRdb's copy holds only in-frame clones and misses some; the assay was immunoSEQ multiplex PCR. This sample yields 150,000 to 200,000 clones, of which roughly four fifths are seen a single time; roughly a tenth belongs to the top ten. Material: peripheral blood. The receptor source for this set is a human donor in a cohort sampled during active COVID-19. CDR3s include the opening cysteine and the closing phenylalanine or tryptophan. D genes are given only for firm matches. Clone size, where shown, is once, few, many, or a class for clones that have expanded.

.	.	TRBV9	TRBJ2-6	CASSVGGRSSGANVLTF	TGTGCCAGCAGCGTAGGAGGCAGAAGCTCTGGGGCCAACGTCCTGACTTTC
.	.	TRBV12-3/TRBV12-4	TRBJ2-3	CASRSGFTDTQYF	TGTGCCAGCAGGAGCGGTTTTACAGATACGCAGTATTTT
.	once	TRBV27	TRBJ1-1	CASSFEGRRTEAFF	TGTGCCAGCAGTTTTGAGGGAAGGAGGACTGAAGCTTTCTTT
.	once	TRBV10-3	TRBJ2-3	CAISDFYSGVEASTDTQYF	TGTGCCATCAGTGACTTTTATTCAGGGGTTGAAGCGAGCACAGATACGCAGTATTTT
.	.	TRBV12-3/TRBV12-4	TRBJ2-7	CASTKQGSYEQYF	TGTGCCAGCACTAAACAGGGTTCCTACGAGCAGTACTTC
TRBD2	.	TRBV19	TRBJ2-7	CASSQTGTTLYEQYF	TGTGCCAGTAGTCAGACCGGGACTACCCTCTACGAGCAGTACTTC
.	once	TRBV7-2	TRBJ2-5	CASSYSGLQETQYF	TGTGCCAGCAGCTACAGCGGCCTCCAAGAGACCCAGTACTTC
.	.	TRBV28	TRBJ2-7	CASSLGGREQYF	TGTGCCAGCAGTTTGGGGGGTCGCGAGCAGTACTTC
.	.	TRBV27	TRBJ2-7	CASSLSFRGAYEQYF	TGTGCCAGCAGTTTATCGTTCAGGGGCGCCTACGAGCAGTACTTC
TRBD1	.	TRBV6-1	TRBJ2-3	CASSSGTGLDTQYF	TGTGCCAGCAGTTCCGGGACAGGGTTGGATACGCAGTATTTT
.	.	TRBV11-3	TRBJ1-4	CASSLEGHPQDEKLFF	TGTGCCAGCAGCTTAGAGGGACACCCGCAGGATGAAAAACTGTTTTTT
.	.	TRBV4-3	TRBJ1-1	CASSQVQSGGNTEAFF	TGCGCCAGCAGCCAAGTTCAGTCGGGAGGAAACACTGAAGCTTTCTTT
TRBD1	.	TRBV7-9	TRBJ2-2	CASSLDRDHSLTGELFF	TGTGCCAGCAGTTTGGACAGGGACCATAGTCTCACCGGGGAGCTGTTTTTT
TRBD2	.	TRBV7-9	TRBJ2-7	CASSLAASGGKYEQYF	TGTGCCAGCAGCTTAGCGGCTAGCGGGGGAAAATACGAGCAGTACTTC
TRBD1	.	TRBV6-5	TRBJ1-1	CASILRGQGGVAFF	TGTGCCAGCATCCTACGCGGACAGGGCGGGGTAGCTTTCTTT
TRBD1	.	TRBV5-4	TRBJ2-7	CASSRDREFYEQYF	TGTGCCAGCAGCCGGGACAGGGAATTCTACGAGCAGTACTTC
TRBD2	.	TRBV5-8	TRBJ2-2	CASSFGLVGTGELFF	TGTGCCAGCAGCTTCGGACTAGTTGGAACCGGGGAGCTGTTTTTT
.	.	TRBV25-1	TRBJ1-1	CASSREGVRTEAFF	TGTGCCAGCAGTCGGGAGGGGGTGAGGACTGAAGCTTTCTTT
.	.	TRBV30	TRBJ2-1	CAWSVSLGAYNEQFF	TGTGCCTGGAGTGTGAGTCTCGGGGCCTACAATGAGCAGTTCTTC
.	many	TRBV4-2	TRBJ2-3	CASSQDRLAADTQYF	TGTGCCAGCAGCCAAGATCGCCTAGCAGCAGATACGCAGTATTTT
.	.	TRBV19	TRBJ1-1	CASSIDRGNTEAFF	TGTGCCAGTAGTATAGACAGGGGTAACACTGAAGCTTTCTTT
TRBD1	few	TRBV9	TRBJ1-5	CASSAGGILGNQPQHF	TGTGCCAGCAGTGCAGGGGGCATTCTTGGGAATCAGCCCCAGCATTTT
TRBD2	.	TRBV10-3	TRBJ2-7	CAIAKTSGSYEQYF	TGTGCCATCGCGAAGACTAGCGGGAGCTACGAGCAGTACTTC
.	.	TRBV30	TRBJ2-5	CAWSTEGWETQYF	TGTGCCTGGAGTACAGAGGGTTGGGAGACCCAGTACTTC
.	once	TRBV13	TRBJ1-1	CASSSLLHRVAFF	TGTGCCAGCAGCTCCCTGCTGCACAGGGTGGCTTTCTTT
.	.	TRBV6-5	TRBJ2-7	CASSYGESYEQYF	TGTGCCAGCAGTTATGGGGAGTCCTACGAGCAGTACTTC
TRBD1	.	TRBV6-5	TRBJ2-1	CASRRDRGFGEQFF	TGTGCCAGCAGACGGGACAGGGGATTCGGTGAGCAGTTCTTC
TRBD1	.	TRBV5-1	TRBJ2-1	CASMGQGAYNEQFF	TGCGCCAGCATGGGACAGGGGGCCTACAATGAGCAGTTCTTC
TRBD1	few	TRBV7-9	TRBJ1-3	CASSLGTTGLSGNTIYF	TGTGCCAGCAGCTTAGGAACGACAGGGCTCTCTGGAAACACCATATATTTT
.	.	TRBV7-6	TRBJ1-2	CASSPHLGGLPSNYGYTF	TGTGCCAGCAGCCCCCATTTGGGGGGGCTGCCCTCTAACTATGGCTACACCTTC
.	.	TRBV13	TRBJ2-3	CASSSPGLQITDTQYF	TGTGCCAGCAGCTCCCCCGGACTCCAAATTACAGATACGCAGTATTTT
.	.	TRBV15	TRBJ2-2	CATSRGPQGYTGELFF	TGTGCCACCAGCAGGGGGCCCCAGGGGTATACCGGGGAGCTGTTTTTT
.	few	TRBV5-1	TRBJ2-5	CASSSLTGNVETQYF	TGCGCCAGCAGCTCTCTTACAGGGAATGTGGAGACCCAGTACTTC
.	.	TRBV5-1	TRBJ1-3	CASSLASRRGNTIYF	TGCGCCAGCAGCTTGGCCTCGAGGAGGGGAAACACCATATATTTT
.	.	TRBV6-2/TRBV6-3	TRBJ1-5	CASSYGQGGQPQHF	TGTGCCAGCAGTTACGGGCAGGGTGGGCAGCCCCAGCATTTT
.	.	TRBV28	TRBJ1-2	CASSLSRGSYGYTF	TGTGCCAGCAGTTTGAGCCGGGGTAGCTATGGCTACACCTTC
.	.	TRBV6-5	TRBJ1-5	CASSRLFIPQHF	TGTGCCAGCAGCAGGCTTTTCATACCCCAGCATTTT
.	.	TRBV10-2	TRBJ2-5	CASSVLGQETQYF	TGCGCCAGCAGTGTGCTCGGCCAAGAGACCCAGTACTTC
TRBD1	.	TRBV19	TRBJ2-7	CASSNMGTAFYEQYF	TGTGCCAGTAGTAATATGGGGACAGCGTTCTACGAGCAGTACTTC
TRBD2	.	TRBV19	TRBJ2-4	CASGSSGDGMNIQYF	TGTGCCAGTGGATCGAGCGGGGACGGGATGAACATTCAGTACTTC
.	.	TRBV14	TRBJ2-7	CASSQGGTREQYF	TGTGCCAGCAGCCAGGGGGGAACCCGCGAGCAGTACTTC
.	once	TRBV19	TRBJ1-4	CASSIQASAGPNEKLFF	TGTGCCAGTAGTATCCAAGCATCAGCAGGGCCTAATGAAAAACTGTTTTTT
TRBD2	.	TRBV20-1	TRBJ2-3	CSASNPAAHTGGADTQYF	TGCAGTGCTAGTAACCCAGCGGCTCATACCGGGGGGGCAGATACGCAGTATTTT
TRBD2	.	TRBV7-2	TRBJ2-1	CASSYRTSGSFYEQFF	TGTGCCAGCAGCTACCGGACTAGCGGGAGTTTCTATGAGCAGTTCTTC